The clone carrying this TCR beta chain was detected a few times. Antigen specificity is unknown. Assay used: immunoSEQ multiplex PCR; TCRdb lists only in-frame clones, some missing. The table records under 40,000 clones, around 92% of them present only once. Time point in this sample: before natalizumab initiation. All PML patients were female, and all patients had earlier interferon beta. The T0 samples predate the first natalizumab infusion. CDR3 length: 16 amino acids. Germline loops: CDR1 WNHNN, CDR2 SYGVQD (reference sequence). V lost 2 bases to trimming and J lost 5 bases, with 16 bases between them. These data belong to a study of multiple sclerosis patients with progressive multifocal leukoencephalopathy. Study-wide results and caveats: The findings' link to JC virus versus immunocompromise remained uncertain. In most PML patients, TRB repertoires appeared less diverse by entropy.

The J gene is TRBJ2-1, the V gene TRBV10-1, with D hard to call. The TCR sequence derives from a man aged 25-45 years with multiple sclerosis. The sequencing sample was made of PBMCs. CDR3 sequence reads: CASSEGNPPADNEQFF. CDR3 in DNA: TGCGCCAGCAGTGAGGGCAACCCCCCTGCGGACAATGAGCAGTTCTTC.